This section outlines one TCR beta chain sequence together with its context. The authors seeded around 200,000 CFSE-labeled responder cells together with around 200,000 irradiated stimulator cells tagged with violet dye. Cell sorting after the reaction yielded proliferating CFSE-low CD3+CD4+ and CD3+CD8+ responders. Only in-frame clones appear in the TCRdb table, and some are missing; sequencing was by immunoSEQ multiplex PCR. The profile shows about 2,200 clones, 35% to 40% of them singletons. The source of the sample is a study of graft-versus-host responses after intestinal transplantation. Study summary: Once they had received anti-thymocyte globulin induction, all recipients took tacrolimus and steroids for about three years. Notes on the study in general: The marrow of recipients harbored GvH clones, and ileum or blood showed some of them first. Clonal ratios of graft-versus-host to host-versus-graft in allografts were high for patients exhibiting graft-donor T cell macrochimerism.

The V gene's germline CDR1 is SGHRS and CDR2 YFSETQ. This CDR3 is built from 14 residues. Trimming took off 2 bases at V and 1 base at J, with 9 bases between the two ends. The chain recombines TRBV5-1 with TRBJ1-1; tentative D call: TRBD1 (5 bases). The sequencing here drew on alloreactive CD8+ T cells from a mixed lymphocyte reaction culture, taken before transplantation. Described subset: CFSE-low proliferating T cells sorted from roughly 6-day pre-transplant mixed lymphocyte reaction (GvH or HvG direction). The sequence came from a human patient who was an organ donor for intestinal transplantation. CDR3 nucleotides: TGCGCCAGCAGCTTTCGGCAGGGGAACACTGAAGCTTTCTTT. It encodes CASSFRQGNTEAFF.